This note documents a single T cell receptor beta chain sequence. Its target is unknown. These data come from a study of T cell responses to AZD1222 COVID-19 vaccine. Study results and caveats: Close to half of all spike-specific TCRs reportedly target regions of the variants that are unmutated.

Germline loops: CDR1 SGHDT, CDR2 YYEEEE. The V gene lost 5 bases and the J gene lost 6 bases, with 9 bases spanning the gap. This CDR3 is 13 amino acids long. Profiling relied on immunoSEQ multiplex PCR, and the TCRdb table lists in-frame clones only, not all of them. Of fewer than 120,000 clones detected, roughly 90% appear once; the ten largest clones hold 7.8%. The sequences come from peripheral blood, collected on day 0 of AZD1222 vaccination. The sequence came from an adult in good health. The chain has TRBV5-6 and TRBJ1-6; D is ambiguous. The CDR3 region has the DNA TGTGCCAGCAGTGGGTTGAGTAATTCACCCCTCCACTTT. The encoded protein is CASSGLSNSPLHF. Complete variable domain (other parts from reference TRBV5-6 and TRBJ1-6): DAGVTQSPTHLIKTRGQQVTLRCSPKSGHDTVSWYQQALGQGPQFIFQYYEEEERQRGNFPDRFSGHQFPNYSSELNVNALLLGDSALYLCASSGLSNSPLHFGNGTRLTVT.